The entry that follows covers one T cell receptor (beta chain) sequence. This clone has only a few counts. The antigen this receptor binds is unknown. There are no base qualities to consult, and no much larger clone falls within one base. Library construction relied on the immunoSEQ multiplex PCR assay. The multiplex PCR relied on a mix of 60 forward primers for TCR Vbeta segments and 13 reverse primers for TCR Jbeta segments. A multiplex PCR assay on genomic DNA amplified the CDR3 region of rearranged TCR beta genes. Amplified TCR beta libraries were sequenced as 87-base-pair reads on the Illumina HiSeq System. In the source study's methods: In a later analysis, some 80 million unique TCR beta chains were counted across the roughly 670 repertoires, and approximately 11 million of these chains were shared by at least two donors. A nearest-neighbor algorithm error-corrected the raw reads and collapsed the reads into unique sequences, merging closely related sequences to remove PCR and sequencing errors. Alignment of CDR3 sequences to IMGT reference sequences was used to assign V, D and J gene segments. For a sequence to be retained, at least a six-nucleotide match to both a V gene segment and a J gene segment was required. A rearrangement counted as productive if the CDR3 had no stop codons and remained in frame with V and J, and every other rearrangement counted as non-productive. CDR3 was defined by IMGT convention, running from the second conserved V-encoded cysteine to the conserved J-encoded phenylalanine. The earlier analysis of about 620 of the donors excluded sequences that lacked an unambiguous match to a single V gene segment. An earlier analysis of some 500 of the donors classified V segments as functional when productive rearrangements were above 56.7% and as segregating when the standard deviation between donors was above 5%. To diagnose cytomegalovirus status from the catalog of TCR beta chain sequences, a statistical classification framework was built. In a later analysis, V and J genes were assigned by comparing TCR nucleotide sequences against IMGT/GENE-DB human TR gene sequences. A later analysis assigned CDR3 sequences and most-parsimonious VDJ recombination scenarios with the TCRdist pipeline. A later analysis defined each TCR beta chain by its CDR3 amino acid sequence plus V-gene family, and excluded reads lacking a unique V-gene family. As a way to deal with suspected cross-contamination and a sequencing artifact, a later analysis dropped over 550 nucleotide sequences that were highly shared and had low generation probability. For each public chain, a later analysis derived a clonal expansion index from normalized ranks of inferred template counts within each repertoire. In a later analysis, generation probabilities were computed using a VDJ recombination model fitted to out-of-frame rearrangements, and the results were checked against IGoR. In a later analysis, hypergeometric tests were used to score TCR-TCR, TCR-HLA and TCR-CMV co-occurrence, with a repertoire-size bias correction applied to TCR pairs. A later analysis estimated false discovery rates by permuting HLA or CMV assignments 20 times. In a later analysis, co-occurring TCRs were grouped with DBSCAN, and TCRdist sequence similarity was added when clustering was performed within HLA-allele-positive subsets. Co-occurrence clustering excluded repertoires with fewer than 30,000 or more than 120,000 public chains, plus five with anomalous nucleotide sharing. TCRdb re-hosts the immuneACCESS table, in-frame sequences only. Its copies lack some clones; in the studies checked, an unresolved V gene accounts for under half of them, and the cause for the rest is not known. V, J and clone size are those of that table, while D and trimming were read from the DNA. The sample table lists roughly 130,000 clones, around 81% of them with a count of one. The leading ten clones occupy around 1.8% of the sample.

This record belongs to a study of cytomegalovirus exposure and HLA in healthy donors (dated by TCRdb to the late 2010s). Broadly, across the study: According to an earlier analysis of a few hundred of the donors, about 190 million T cells yielded 117 million unique TCR beta sequences and around 280 Gb of sequence data. Approximately 310 gigabases of sequencing data and tens of millions of unique TCR sequences were included in an early release covering about 620 HLA-typed donors. Among the roughly 380 genotyped donors, approximately 76% belonged to the genetic ancestry cluster associated with self-reported Caucasian donors. The study was designed to test whether signatures of past pathogen exposure could be identified by cataloging public T cell receptors. Using immunosequencing, the study profiled T cell repertoires from about 650 subjects and related those repertoires to cytomegalovirus serostatus. Besides the first cohort of 666 subjects, a separate validation cohort made up of roughly 120 different subjects was used. The study combined high-throughput TCR immunosequencing, statistical association of individual TCRs with disease status, and machine learning to predict cytomegalovirus infection status. A later analysis re-examined previously published TCR beta repertoires from 500 to 700 donors and added high-resolution HLA genotyping to investigate patterns of TCR occurrence. The later analysis used no new phenotypic data to find candidate immune exposures, relying instead on TCR beta sequences and their occurrence across donors. An earlier analysis of 587 of the donors used high-throughput TCR beta sequencing to judge whether each TCR beta V gene segment behaved as functional or pseudogenic. Donor age, sex, ethnicity and CMV serostatus were compiled together with the repertoire data. Genome-wide SNP genotypes for about 65% of the 666 donors were used in a later genetic analysis, which treated that subset as a discovery cohort. All discovery cohort repertoires had been generated on a single sequencing platform. Both class I and class II loci were covered by HLA typing, at four-digit resolution. The number of donors typed differed by locus, with roughly 629-640 for A, B, C, DRB1 and DQB1, roughly 520 for DQA1, 606 for DPA1, and approximately 470 for DPB1. Because of strong linkage in the cohort, five DR-DQ haplotypes were treated as single units for association and clustering. Across 300 to 500 genotyped donors of the cohort, an average of approximately 240,000 unique TCR beta nucleotide sequences per donor were sequenced, and roughly 17% of those sequences were non-productive. The investigation overall reported the following: Some IMGT-functional V segments, including TRBV6-2 and TRBV6-3, could not be told apart with the 87-base-pair reads, so those segments were excluded. Most TCR sequences were observed very rarely across donors, whereas some public TCRs were present in many individuals. Because some donors lacked HLA typing at each locus, the association tests relied only on the typed subset. Because counts were too low, more than 15 rarely observed V segments, including chromosome 9 orphons, were left out of the earlier analysis of approximately 580 of the donors. CMV serostatus was the only immune exposure information available for the cohort. In a later analysis, HLA-associated TCR beta chains showed more clonal expansion and lower generation probabilities than non-associated chains that were equally common. According to a later genetic analysis, donors in an Asian-associated ancestry cluster had fewer N-insertions in productive TCRs than the approximately 630-donor mean. The study gave a list of some 150 TCR beta chains associated with cytomegalovirus. The authors suggested that the approach could potentially be generalized to other disease states and immunological phenotypes. A further reported finding was that TCR beta sequences accurately predicted the HLA-A and HLA-B alleles for most subjects in the first cohort. The cohort was sequenced for TCR beta chains only, and without alpha or paired-chain data the features that could be detected were limited. Broadly in line with IMGT annotations, most TCR beta V segments showed up in productive rearrangements about 90% or about 30% of the time in an earlier analysis of around 550 of the donors. The presence/absence analyses assumed that sequencing depth was roughly uniform across donors, and that assumption may not be true. A later analysis found that most CMV-associated TCR beta chains appeared HLA-restricted, with HLA associations seemingly driven largely by CMV exposure. Three of the identified cytomegalovirus-associated TCR beta chains were confirmed in vitro to be specific for cytomegalovirus antigens. The classifier was reported to diagnose cytomegalovirus status with high specificity and sensitivity in both the original and validation cohorts. In a later analysis, TCR association rates were found to vary across HLA loci, with the most associated TCRs seen for DRB1 alleles and the fewest for HLA-C alleles. Linkage disequilibrium might explain the correlated functional status among segregating V segments, but an unknown experimental factor could not be ruled out. At a false discovery rate of 0.05, a later analysis linked approximately 18,000 TCR beta sequences to specific HLA alleles. A cluster of highly shared sequence variants was judged likely to represent a technical artifact of the sequencing pipeline. When HLA alleles, especially DR and DQ, strongly co-occurred, TCR associations were difficult to assign to individual alleles. A later analysis reported that several top co-occurrence clusters appeared linked to parvovirus B19, influenza, CMV and Epstein-Barr virus. A later genetic analysis associated a missense DCLRE1C variant with V-gene and J-gene trimming of TCR beta chains, and an independent cohort replicated the association.

Including the terminal cysteine and phenylalanine, the CDR3 comprises 15 residues. The retained sequence is limited to the CDR3, 45 bases, with the frame set at the first base. V is clipped by 5 bases and J by 2 bases, and the sequence between their germline boundaries is 15 bases long. CDR1 is given as SGHTA and CDR2 as FQGNSA, both from the germline V gene. The cohort consisted of 670 or so healthy bone marrow donors. Cohort members were all nominally healthy when sampled, although unrecorded immune exposures were likely present. The donor was CMV seronegative and was included in the group of under 450 seronegative cohort members. A peripheral blood sample was collected from each donor, and TCR beta sequencing was performed on peripheral blood mononuclear cells. Genomic DNA was extracted from the blood cell samples with the Qiagen DNeasy Blood Extraction Kit.

This chain joins TRBV7-2 to TRBJ2-5, with the D gene too uncertain to name. Sequencing was carried out using PBMCs. This TCR came from a woman between 50 and 59 years old in good health and CMV-seronegative. Read as DNA, the sequence is TGTGCCAGCAGCCCCCAGCGAACCATTCAAGAGACCCAGTACTTC. It encodes CASSPQRTIQETQYF.